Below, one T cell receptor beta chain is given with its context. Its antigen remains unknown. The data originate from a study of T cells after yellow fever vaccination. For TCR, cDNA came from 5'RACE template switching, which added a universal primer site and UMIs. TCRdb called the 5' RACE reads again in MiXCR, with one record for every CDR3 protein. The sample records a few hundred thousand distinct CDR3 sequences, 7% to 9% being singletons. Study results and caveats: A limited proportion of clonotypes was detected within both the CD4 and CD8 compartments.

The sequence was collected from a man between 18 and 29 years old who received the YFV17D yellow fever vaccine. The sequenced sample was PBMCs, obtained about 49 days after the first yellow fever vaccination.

DNA of the CDR3: TGTGCCAGCAAACCGTCGGGAGGCGAGACCCAGTACTTC. It codes for CASKPSGGETQYF. V usage is TRBV6-1 and J usage is TRBJ2-5; 7 bases fit TRBD2. Trimming took 7 bases from V and 5 from J; bases not matched to a gene: 7. Germline values: CDR1 MNHNS, CDR2 SASEGT. The CDR3 contains 13 residues.